The 16 T cell receptor beta chains in this list originate from one sample, sequenced in a study of blood T cells in healthy people across ages. Primed by a sample-barcoded 5' primer and a J-beta primer mix, a second PCR proceeded for 7 to 11 cycles. TCRdb re-called the 5' RACE reads with MiXCR, one entry per CDR3 protein. The repertoire holds about 800,000 distinct CDR3 sequences, with roughly 64% as singletons. Sequencing was performed on blood. The receptors derive from a man aged 25-40 years in good health.

The chain recombines TRBV6-7 with TRBJ2-5, with D unclear. TRBV6-7 is an ORF; its function is uncertain. There are 13 residues in the CDR3. Trimming took off 6 bases at V and 11 bases at J, with 19 bases between the two ends. CDR3 sequence: CASRKNSYNEQYF. Written as DNA, the CDR3 is TGTGCCAGCAGGAAAAACTCCTACAATGAGCAGTACTTC.

This clonotype showed up many times. The chain is built from TRBV14 and TRBJ1-2, with D uncertain. Germline CDR1 SGHDN, CDR2 FVKESK. The CDR3 consists of 14 residues. The V end was cut by 4 bases, the J end by 7 bases, with 16 bases between. CDR3 in DNA: TGTGCCAGCAGCCCCCTTATTGGATCGGGTGGCTACACCTTC. Translated: CASSPLIGSGGYTF.

This clonotype was detected once. The chain is built from TRBV12-3 or TRBV12-4 and TRBJ2-1; D is possibly TRBD1 (5 bases). Trimming removed 1 base at V and 1 base at J, with 14 bases between. The CDR3 has 17 residues. Here the CDR3 DNA reads TGTGCCAGCAGTTTAGGACTCACCTCAGGGTCCTACAATGAGCAGTTCTTC. Its protein product is CASSLGLTSGSYNEQFF.

The chain is built from TRBV30 and TRBJ1-3; D unresolved. Per the germline V gene, CDR1 is GTSNPN and CDR2 is SVGIG (reference sequence). The CDR3 sequence is 12 residues long. Trimming took off 0 bases at V and 7 bases at J, with 7 bases between the two ends. This CDR3 reads CAWSVEFNTIYF. In DNA, the CDR3 is TGTGCCTGGAGTGTAGAGTTCAACACCATATATTTT.

V and J are TRBV6-1 and TRBJ2-2; TRBD1 agrees at 9 bases. This CDR3 contains 15 residues. J gave up 4 bases and V 6 bases, and 6 bases lay outside the gene matches. CDR1 and CDR2 from the germline V gene are MNHNS and SASEGT. The DNA for the CDR3 is TGTGCCAGCAGCGAACAGGGGGCGAGCACCGGGGAGCTGTTTTTT. Its translation is CASSEQGASTGELFF.

The chain couples TRBV20-1 to TRBJ2-5, with 9 bases aligning to TRBD1. Germline V lookup: CDR1 DFQATT, CDR2 SNEGSKA (reference sequence). The ends lost 6 bases at V and 1 base at J; junction bases unmatched: 12. The CDR3 extends over 16 amino acids. This CDR3 reads CSARVPGTGIQETQYF. The CDR3 DNA is TGCAGTGCACGAGTTCCAGGGACAGGGATCCAAGAGACCCAGTACTTC.

The chain carries TRBV15 and TRBJ1-5, with 7 bases matching TRBD1. The CDR3 totals 14 residues. V was clipped by 6 bases and J by 3 bases; unmatched bases: 5. Per the germline V gene, CDR1 is LNHNV and CDR2 is YYDKDF (reference sequence). The CDR3, as DNA: TGTGCCACCAGTGAGGACAGGAACAATCAGCCCCAGCATTTT. This encodes CATSEDRNNQPQHF.

V usage is TRBV20-1 and J usage is TRBJ2-3; D uncertain. This CDR3 is 11 amino acids long. The V end was cut by 6 bases, the J end by 3 bases, with 7 bases between. Germline CDR1 and CDR2: DFQATT and SNEGSKA (reference sequence). The CDR3 DNA sequence: TGCAGTGCGATTCAGACAGATACGCAGTATTTT. Residues: CSAIQTDTQYF.

The V gene is TRBV12-3 or TRBV12-4, the J gene TRBJ1-1; D gene ambiguous. The CDR3 totals 13 residues. The germline V and J ends were trimmed by 7 bases and 1 base, with 10 bases remaining between them. The CDR3, as DNA: TGTGCCAGCATCCCCTTCGCGAACACTGAAGCTTTCTTT. This sequence encodes CASIPFANTEAFF.

The chain combines TRBV5-1 with TRBJ2-1; TRBD2 aligns across 8 bases. CDR1 is SGHRS and CDR2 is YFSETQ in the germline V gene. The V and J ends lost 10 bases and 8 bases, in that order; junction bases with no gene match: 14. This CDR3 region has 14 residues. This chain's CDR3 is CAAGAGGLLDEQFF. CDR3 DNA: TGCGCCGCAGGGGCGGGAGGACTTTTGGATGAGCAGTTCTTC.

The V call is TRBV12-3 or TRBV12-4, the J call TRBJ2-5, with 8 nucleotides matching TRBD2. V gave up 5 bases and J gave up 3 bases; unmatched junction bases: 20. CDR3 length: 19 amino acids. The CDR3 bases are TGTGCCAGCAGTACAACTCGGGGAACAGGCGGGGGGCCAAAAGAGACCCAGTACTTC. The encoded protein is CASSTTRGTGGGPKETQYF.

This clonotype was counted only a few times. The genes are TRBV20-1 and TRBJ2-1; TRBD2 aligns across 8 bases. CDR3 length: 14 amino acids. Trimming took 7 bases from V and 3 from J; bases not matched to a gene: 8. CDR1 is DFQATT, CDR2 SNEGSKA, per germline (reference sequence). CDR3 in amino acids: CSVRTSTLYNEQFF. As DNA, the CDR3 is TGCAGTGTGCGGACTAGCACGCTCTACAATGAGCAGTTCTTC.

The chain employs TRBV12-3 or TRBV12-4 and TRBJ2-3; D is ambiguous. The CDR3 loop spans 14 amino acids. V lost 6 bases and J 1 base, leaving 11 bases between the germline ends. Here the CDR3 reads CASSHTFGTDTQYF. The CDR3 nucleotides are TGTGCCAGCAGCCACACCTTCGGCACAGATACGCAGTATTTT.

The chain uses TRBV20-1 and TRBJ2-3; 7 bases are a match to TRBD2. Trimming cost V 6 bases and J 5 bases; bases outside gene matches: 17. The CDR3 length is 16 residues. CDR1 and CDR2 (germline): DFQATT, SNEGSKA (reference sequence). For the CDR3, the DNA is TGCAGTGCCCCTATCTCGGACTATCGCGGGGGAGATACGCAGTATTTT. Residues: CSAPISDYRGGDTQYF.

The chain recombines TRBV20-1 with TRBJ2-7; 12 bases are a match to TRBD2. CDR1 and CDR2 from the germline V gene are DFQATT and SNEGSKA (reference sequence). The CDR3 consists of 14 residues. V lost 6 bases to trimming and J lost 3 bases; unmatched junction nucleotides: 6. The CDR3, as DNA: TGCAGTGCCCCACGGACTAGCGGGAACTACGAGCAGTACTTC. It translates to CSAPRTSGNYEQYF.

Only one count was recorded for this clonotype. The rearrangement joins TRBV3-1 to TRBJ2-5; the D is unclear. The DNA end favors TRBJ2-7, so the J call may be wrong. The CDR3 loop spans 15 amino acids. Per germline, CDR1 LGHDT and CDR2 YNNKEL (reference sequence). The CDR3 region is CASSQGPTWYYEQYF. DNA of the CDR3: TGTGCCAGCAGCCAAGGACCAACCTGGTACTACGAGCAGTACTTC.